This TCR beta chain was documented in a study of T cell repertoires in cytomegalovirus infection. Study information: The study used recently identified HLA-C-restricted and well-studied HLA-B-restricted CMV epitopes. Matching HLA type and CMV infection were both indicated by public TCR beta signatures. Points from the study as a whole: CMV-specific TCR beta clonotypes restricted by HLA-C dominated the ex vivo response.

TCRdb independently ran MiXCR on the reads; one entry per CDR3 protein. Counted here are 650,000 to 900,000 distinct CDR3 sequences, about 33% occurring once; the ten biggest clones make up about an eighth. Germline CDR1 reads MGHRA; CDR2 reads YSYEKL. The CDR3 covers 15 residues. Trimming took off 0 bases at V and 7 bases at J, with 15 bases between the two ends. This clonotype turned up a few times. Its target is unknown. The source of this sequence is a human donor in good health (CMV status not recorded). Some clones in this sample may be carry-over from other donors' samples. The chain combines TRBV4-1 with TRBJ1-2; perhaps TRBD1 as D (6 bases). Here the sequenced sample was cultured CD8+ T cells from PBMCs, taken from culture after CMV antigen stimulation. Here the CDR3 DNA reads TGCGCCAGCAGCCAAGATCCGGGGGCGCCCGGTGGCTACACCTTC. Its protein product is CASSQDPGAPGGYTF.